Below are 30 T cell receptor beta chains sequenced from a single sample in a study of CD8 T cells in ankylosing spondylitis. Study results and caveats: Fewer than ten highly homologous variants made up a TCR beta motif that seemed to typify ankylosing spondylitis blood.

What these receptors recognize is not known. From the 5' RACE reads, TCRdb called clonotypes with MiXCR, one entry per CDR3 protein. The sample lists about 540,000 distinct CDR3 sequences, 12% occurring once. Sample: blood, either unsorted or a sorted T cell fraction (not recorded which). Every receptor here comes from a male donor with ankylosing spondylitis.

This chain uses TRBV30 with TRBJ2-2; 9 bases map to TRBD2. Germline-derived CDR1 and CDR2 are GTSNPN and SVGIG (reference sequence). The length of the CDR3 is 14 residues. V shed 7 bases and J 2 bases; nucleotides not matched to a gene: 5. The CDR3 coding sequence is TGTGCCTCCAGACTAGCGGTAAACACCGGGGAGCTGTTTTTT. Translation: CASRLAVNTGELFF.

The table lists this clonotype with many counts. The V call is TRBV20-1, the J call TRBJ1-6; D is uncertain. CDR3 length: 13 amino acids. CDR1 is DFQATT, CDR2 SNEGSKA, per germline (reference sequence). Deletions cut 6 bases from V and 9 bases from J, with 15 bases between. The CDR3 DNA reads TGCAGTGCCCGGAGTAACGCGGGTTCACCCCTCCACTTT. Protein sequence: CSARSNAGSPLHF.

This sequence joins TRBV7-9 and TRBJ1-4, with D hard to call. This CDR3 comprises 16 residues. The germline gives CDR1 SEHNR, CDR2 FQNEAQ (reference sequence). V gave up 5 bases and J gave up 8 bases, with 21 bases separating them. CDR3 sequence: CASSPWVRTGKEKLFF. The CDR3 nucleotides read TGTGCCAGCAGCCCTTGGGTCCGGACGGGCAAAGAAAAACTGTTTTTT. Full variable domain (remainder filled in from reference TRBV7-9 and TRBJ1-4): DTGVSQNPRHKITKRGQNVTFRCDPISEHNRLYWYRQTLGQGPEFLTYFQNEAQLEKSRLLSDRFSAERPKGSFSTLEIQRTEQGDSAMYLCASSPWVRTGKEKLFFGSGTQLSVL.

This clonotype has just a few counts. The chain is built from TRBV20-1 and TRBJ2-2; D possibly uses TRBD1 or TRBD2 (6 bases each). The CDR3 sequence is 14 residues long. V was pared by 0 bases and J by 5 bases, with 10 bases between. The germline gives CDR1 DFQATT, CDR2 SNEGSKA (reference sequence). CDR3: CSARDRRGTGELFF. The DNA of the CDR3 is TGCAGTGCTAGAGATAGGAGGGGGACCGGGGAGCTGTTTTTT.

This clonotype was recorded at least ten times. V usage is TRBV7-2 and J usage is TRBJ2-3, with 8 positions matching TRBD2. Germline CDR1 SGHTA, CDR2 FQGNSA. The CDR3 is 15 amino acids. The ends lost 4 bases at V and 1 base at J; junction bases unmatched: 4. CDR3: CASSSMTSGTDTQYF. CDR3 nucleotides: TGTGCCAGCAGCTCGATGACTAGCGGCACAGATACGCAGTATTTT. The whole variable domain, remainder taken from reference TRBV7-2 and TRBJ2-3, is GAGVSQSPSNKVTEKGKDVELRCDPISGHTALYWYRQSLGQGLEFLIYFQGNSAPDKSGLPSDRFSAERTGGSVSTLTIQRTQQEDSAVYLCASSSMTSGTDTQYFGPGTRLTVL.

This clonotype was counted only a few times. This chain links TRBV20-1 with TRBJ2-3; a weak D match, TRBD2 (7 bases). The V end lost 5 bases, the J end lost 6 bases, and 12 bases lay between the germline ends. The CDR3 spans 12 residues. Germline assignment: CDR1 DFQATT and CDR2 SNEGSKA (reference sequence). The CDR3 protein is CSAPRGGDTQYF. DNA for the CDR3: TGCAGTGCTCCGAGGGGGGGTGATACGCAGTATTTT.

This clonotype appeared many times. The chain is built from TRBV20-1 and TRBJ2-1; 8 bases line up with TRBD2. Germline CDR1 is DFQATT and CDR2 is SNEGSKA (reference sequence). With V trimmed by 6 bases and J by 1 base, 5 bases remained unmatched. CDR3 size: 14 residues. This CDR3 is CSAGGALSYNEQFF. The CDR3 DNA reads TGCAGTGCCGGGGGGGCCCTTTCCTACAATGAGCAGTTCTTC.

The chain combines TRBV10-3 with TRBJ1-1; possibly TRBD1 for D (5 bases). The CDR3 is 13 amino acids. Trimming removed 7 bases from V and 0 bases from J, with 9 bases in between. In germline, CDR1 is ENHRY, CDR2 SYGVKD. CDR3 sequence reads: CAIKDSLNTEAFF. DNA of the CDR3: TGTGCCATCAAAGACAGTTTGAACACTGAAGCTTTCTTT.

This chain joins TRBV7-9 and TRBJ2-5; TRBD1 matches at 7 bases. Per germline, CDR1 SEHNR and CDR2 FQNEAQ (reference sequence). With V trimmed by 5 bases and J by 5 bases, 8 bases remained unmatched. The CDR3 is 14 amino acids. The CDR3 nucleotides read TGTGCCAGCAGCCCGAAGACAGGGACGGAGACCCAGTACTTC. Amino acids: CASSPKTGTETQYF.

This clonotype was counted a few times. This chain joins TRBV7-9 and TRBJ2-7, with 7 bases matching TRBD1. The CDR3 extends over 16 amino acids. CDR1 is SEHNR, CDR2 FQNEAQ, per germline (reference sequence). V was clipped by 3 bases and J by 4 bases; unmatched bases: 12. The CDR3 sequence: CASSFPPTGVGYEQYF. As DNA, the CDR3 is TGTGCCAGCAGCTTCCCCCCCACAGGGGTTGGGTACGAGCAGTACTTC.

CDR3 sequence reads: CASSKTGAAVGGELFF. The CDR3 bases are TGTGCCAGCAGCAAAACAGGGGCCGCCGTAGGAGGGGAGCTGTTTTTT. This chain connects TRBV2 to TRBJ2-2; 7 bases align to TRBD1. Looked up from germline, CDR1 is SNHLY and CDR2 is FYNNEI. The trim removed 6 bases at V and 8 bases at J, leaving 15 bases unmatched. The CDR3 extends over 16 amino acids.

This clonotype was counted ten times or more. This chain uses TRBV15 with TRBJ2-1, with D possibly called TRBD1 or TRBD2 (5 bases each). The CDR3 length is 15 residues. The V gene's germline CDR1 is LNHNV and CDR2 YYDKDF (reference sequence). Trimming pared 0 bases from V and 6 bases from J, leaving 12 bases between. The CDR3 coding sequence is TGTGCCACCAGCAGAGATCACGAGGGGCGCAATGAGCAGTTCTTC. Protein sequence: CATSRDHEGRNEQFF.

This clonotype was seen ten or more times. This chain links TRBV12-3 or TRBV12-4 with TRBJ2-5; D possibly corresponds to TRBD1 (6 bases). Trimming shortened V by 6 bases and J by 5 bases, and 10 bases separated the two germline ends. This CDR3 has 12 amino acids. CDR3 nucleotides: TGTGCCAGCAGCATCCAGGGGGAGACCCAGTACTTC. This encodes CASSIQGETQYF.

This clonotype was detected only a few times. The chain is built from TRBV29-1 and TRBJ2-3; 8 bases are a match to TRBD2. J gave up 0 bases and V 1 base, and 3 bases lay outside the gene matches. Germline-derived CDR1 and CDR2 are SQVTM and ANQGSEA. The CDR3 totals 15 residues. Here the CDR3 DNA reads TGCAGCGTTGAAGGGGCTAGCGGGAGCACAGATACGCAGTATTTT. This encodes CSVEGASGSTDTQYF.

The CDR3 DNA reads as TGCGCCAGCAGCCTGGGACAGGCGATCACCGGGGAGCTGTTTTTT. Translated: CASSLGQAITGELFF. The chain uses TRBV5-1 and TRBJ2-2; 8 nucleotides agree with TRBD1. V shed 4 bases and J 4 bases; nucleotides not matched to a gene: 6. The CDR3 is made up of 15 amino acids. Germline V lookup: CDR1 SGHRS, CDR2 YFSETQ. Variable domain in full (rest from reference TRBV5-1 and TRBJ2-2): KAGVTQTPRYLIKTRGQQVTLSCSPISGHRSVSWYQQTPGQGLQFLFEYFSETQRNKGNFPGRFSGRQFSNSRSEMNVSTLELGDSALYLCASSLGQAITGELFFGEGSRLTVL.

This clonotype has only a few counts. The gene calls are TRBV14 and TRBJ2-1; TRBD2 aligns across 8 bases. The CDR3 sequence is 16 residues long. J gave up 8 bases and V 1 base, and 10 bases lay outside the gene matches. Germline loops: CDR1 SGHDN, CDR2 FVKESK. For the CDR3, the DNA is TGTGCCAGCAGCCAAGTTAGCGGGAACTTGGGCGATGAGCAGTTCTTC. Amino acids: CASSQVSGNLGDEQFF. Complete variable domain (other parts from reference TRBV14 and TRBJ2-1): EAGVTQFPSHSVIEKGQTVTLRCDPISGHDNLYWYRRVMGKEIKFLLHFVKESKQDESGMPNNRFLAERTGGTYSTLKVQPAELEDSGVYFCASSQVSGNLGDEQFFGPGTRLTVL.

The rearrangement links TRBV7-2 to TRBJ2-5, with D unclear. Germline loops: CDR1 SGHTA, CDR2 FQGNSA. Trimming cost V 5 bases and J 3 bases, with 10 bases left between them. The CDR3 covers 13 residues. The CDR3 is CASSPDVEETQYF. CDR3 in DNA: TGTGCCAGCAGCCCGGACGTTGAAGAGACCCAGTACTTC.

This chain joins TRBV20-1 and TRBJ2-7; TRBD1 might be the D (5 bases). Germline lookup yields CDR1 DFQATT and CDR2 SNEGSKA (reference sequence). The CDR3 length is 11 residues. Between the trimmed V and J ends, which lost 3 bases and 3 bases, there was a span of 6 bases. The CDR3 region is CSASDSYEQYV. CDR3 nucleotide sequence: TGCAGTGCTAGCGACAGCTACGAGCAGTACGTC.

This clonotype was counted ten times or more. The chain employs TRBV7-2 and TRBJ2-1; TRBD2 matches at 7 bases. V trimming: 1 base; J trimming: 4 bases; junction bases outside the gene matches: 7. This CDR3 region has 16 residues. The V gene's germline CDR1 is SGHTA and CDR2 FQGNSA. CDR3 residues: CASSLEGGRGYNEQFF. As DNA, the CDR3 is TGTGCCAGCAGCTTAGAGGGCGGGAGAGGGTACAATGAGCAGTTCTTC. The full variable domain, completed using reference TRBV7-2 and TRBJ2-1, is GAGVSQSPSNKVTEKGKDVELRCDPISGHTALYWYRQSLGQGLEFLIYFQGNSAPDKSGLPSDRFSAERTGGSVSTLTIQRTQQEDSAVYLCASSLEGGRGYNEQFFGPGTRLTVL.

This clonotype was picked up a small number of times. This chain joins TRBV14 and TRBJ2-3; tentatively, D is TRBD2 (6 bases). This CDR3 has 15 residues. CDR1 and CDR2 from the germline V gene are SGHDN and FVKESK. The V and J ends lost 1 base and 2 bases respectively, with 10 bases between them. The CDR3 DNA reads TGTGCCAGCAGCCAAGGGGTAGCGGACACAGATACGCAGTATTTT. Amino acid sequence: CASSQGVADTDTQYF. Filled out from reference TRBV14 and TRBJ2-3, the complete variable domain reads EAGVTQFPSHSVIEKGQTVTLRCDPISGHDNLYWYRRVMGKEIKFLLHFVKESKQDESGMPNNRFLAERTGGTYSTLKVQPAELEDSGVYFCASSQGVADTDTQYFGPGTRLTVL.

The chain couples TRBV2 to TRBJ1-6; the D gene is possibly TRBD1 (5 bases). Germline CDR1 is SNHLY and CDR2 is FYNNEI. This CDR3 has 14 residues. Between the trimmed V and J ends, which lost 2 bases and 11 bases, there was a span of 13 bases. The CDR3 loop reads CASSEQGPITPLHF. In nucleotides, the CDR3 is TGTGCCAGCAGTGAACAGGGACCTATAACACCCCTCCACTTT.

This clonotype was counted many times. The chain links TRBV7-2 to TRBJ2-3; 10 bases align to TRBD2. This CDR3 has 16 amino acids. Germline V lookup: CDR1 SGHTA, CDR2 FQGNSA. Losses at the gene ends were 1 base for V and 4 bases for J; bases not matched to a gene: 5. Written as DNA, the CDR3 is TGTGCCAGCAGCTTAGTAGGGACTAGCGATTCAGATACGCAGTATTTT. This gives the protein CASSLVGTSDSDTQYF.

This clonotype was observed a few times. The chain joins TRBV5-1 to TRBJ2-1; the match to TRBD2 covers 7 bases. The ends lost 2 bases at V and 5 bases at J; junction bases unmatched: 4. The CDR3 sequence is 14 residues long. Per germline, CDR1 SGHRS and CDR2 YFSETQ. CDR3 bases: TGCGCCAGCAGCTTAAGTGGGAGGGACAATGAGCAGTTCTTC. Protein: CASSLSGRDNEQFF.

There are many counts of this clonotype. The chain joins TRBV12-3 or TRBV12-4 to TRBJ2-1; D unclear. The CDR3 sequence is 14 residues long. The V end lost 7 bases, the J end lost 2 bases, and 12 bases lay between the germline ends. The CDR3 DNA reads TGTGCCAGCAAACCCCCTACCGCCTACAATGAGCAGTTCTTC. Amino acids: CASKPPTAYNEQFF.

This rearrangement joins TRBV20-1 to TRBJ2-3; no reliable D call. Germline V CDR1 and CDR2: DFQATT, SNEGSKA (reference sequence). The CDR3 spans 13 residues. DNA of the CDR3: TGCAGCCTTGCTGACACTAGCACAGATACGCAGTATTTT. This translates into CSLADTSTDTQYF.

This clonotype has only a few counts. This chain links TRBV10-3 with TRBJ2-3; 9 positions agree with TRBD1. V shed 3 bases and J 3 bases; nucleotides not matched to a gene: 4. The CDR3 is made up of 15 amino acids. The germline gives CDR1 ENHRY, CDR2 SYGVKD. This CDR3 is CAISEGQGWTDTQYF. CDR3 sequence (DNA): TGTGCCATCAGTGAAGGACAGGGGTGGACAGATACGCAGTATTTT.

This clonotype was recorded many times. The V and J genes are TRBV5-1 and TRBJ2-1, with D uncertain. Germline V lookup: CDR1 SGHRS, CDR2 YFSETQ. The CDR3 has 15 amino acids. Trimming left V 0 bases short and J 2 bases short, with 9 bases between. CDR3 nucleotide sequence: TGCGCCAGCAGCTTGGATAGTAGCACCTACAATGAGCAGTTCTTC. This gives the protein CASSLDSSTYNEQFF.

This clonotype was seen only a few times. The gene calls are TRBV2 and TRBJ1-1; D call uncertain. CDR3 size: 8 residues. Trimming cost V 0 bases and J 13 bases, with 0 bases left between them. Germline values: CDR1 SNHLY, CDR2 FYNNEI. The CDR3 is CASSEAFF. In DNA form, the CDR3 reads TGTGCCAGCAGTGAAGCTTTCTTT.

This clonotype showed up just a few times. The chain carries TRBV3-1 and TRBJ2-1; TRBD2 matches 10 bases. The CDR3 is 15 residues long. Trimming cost V 0 bases and J 9 bases; bases outside gene matches: 5. CDR1 and CDR2 from the germline V gene are LGHDT and YNNKEL (reference sequence). The CDR3 here is CASSQDVAGGGEQFF. The CDR3 nucleotides read TGTGCCAGCAGCCAAGATGTAGCGGGAGGAGGTGAGCAGTTCTTC.

The chain employs TRBV7-2 and TRBJ2-1; 8 nucleotides align to TRBD2. V was pared by 3 bases and J by 0 bases, with 4 bases of the junction left unmatched. The germline gives CDR1 SGHTA, CDR2 FQGNSA. The CDR3 loop spans 16 amino acids. As DNA, the CDR3 is TGTGCCAGCAGCTTGACTAGCGCTGTCTCCTACAATGAGCAGTTCTTC. Its translation: CASSLTSAVSYNEQFF.